The rows below give T cell receptor beta chains drawn from one sample of a study of radiation and T cells in renal cell carcinoma. The data were produced by immunoSEQ multiplex PCR, yet TCRdb's version contains in-frame clones alone and is incomplete. The data show some 150,000 clones, approximately 87% seen once. The sample consisted of blood, taken from a patient whose treatment included radiotherapy and nephrectomy. These receptors were collected from a woman between 45 and 60 years old with renal cell carcinoma. The CDR3 runs from the conserved cysteine through the conserved F or W. A D gene is named only where the DNA matches it firmly. Clone size is not always given. Where it is, it says once, few, many or a class for expanded clones.

len	j_gene	abundance	v_gene	d_gene	CDR3aa	CDR3nt
15	TRBJ1-3	NA	TRBV7-2	NA	CASRSRGPSGNTIYF	TGTGCCAGCAGATCGAGGGGTCCCTCTGGAAACACCATATATTTT
15	TRBJ2-3	NA	TRBV7-9	TRBD1	CASSLIQGTTDTQYF	TGTGCCAGCAGCTTAATACAGGGGACCACAGATACGCAGTATTTT
16	TRBJ2-1	NA	TRBV6-1	TRBD2	CASSVLSGASYNEQFF	TGTGCCAGCAGTGTACTTAGCGGGGCCAGCTACAATGAGCAGTTCTTC
15	TRBJ1-1	NA	TRBV25-1	TRBD1	CASSPRTGEDTEAFF	TGTGCCAGCAGCCCCCGGACAGGTGAGGACACTGAAGCTTTCTTT
11	TRBJ2-5	NA	TRBV7-9	NA	CASSSEETQYF	TGTGCCAGCAGCTCGGAAGAGACCCAGTACTTC
15	TRBJ1-4	NA	TRBV9	NA	CASSPGGTFNEKLFF	TGTGCCAGCAGCCCCGGCGGGACGTTTAATGAAAAACTGTTTTTT
12	TRBJ2-3	NA	TRBV15	NA	CATSRDTDTQYF	TGTGCCACCAGCAGAGACACAGATACGCAGTATTTT
13	TRBJ1-1	NA	TRBV29-1	NA	CSVVTGSRTEAFF	TGCAGCGTTGTTACAGGGAGTAGGACTGAAGCTTTCTTT
13	TRBJ2-7	NA	TRBV2	TRBD1	CASSLGQGYEQYF	TGTGCCAGCAGTCTGGGACAGGGTTACGAGCAGTACTTC
17	TRBJ1-3	NA	TRBV5-1	NA	CASSLGTGTISGNTIYF	TGCGCCAGCAGCTTGGGTACAGGGACAATCTCTGGAAACACCATATATTTT
14	TRBJ2-7	NA	TRBV5-1	TRBD1	CASSPQGALGEQYF	TGCGCCAGCAGCCCACAGGGGGCCCTAGGGGAGCAGTACTTC
11	TRBJ2-4	NA	TRBV29-1	TRBD1	CSVWTGGIQYF	TGCAGCGTGTGGACAGGGGGCATTCAGTACTTC
15	TRBJ2-3	NA	TRBV28	NA	CASTAWAGRTDTQYF	TGTGCCAGCACCGCCTGGGCAGGTCGCACAGATACGCAGTATTTT
12	TRBJ1-2	few	TRBV6-5	NA	CASSWQGKGYTF	TGTGCCAGCAGTTGGCAGGGTAAAGGCTACACCTTC
14	TRBJ2-3	NA	TRBV19	NA	CASSRNQGTDTQYF	TGTGCCAGTAGTCGTAACCAGGGCACAGATACGCAGTATTTT
13	TRBJ1-2	NA	TRBV28	NA	CASSLFLAEGYTF	TGTGCCAGCAGTTTGTTTCTCGCTGAAGGCTACACCTTC
17	TRBJ2-6	NA	TRBV4-1	NA	CASSQRTANSGANVLTF	TGCGCCAGCAGCCAGAGGACAGCTAACTCTGGGGCCAACGTCCTGACTTTC
14	TRBJ2-2	NA	TRBV28	NA	CASSSTREPGELFF	TGTGCCAGCAGCTCCACCCGGGAGCCCGGGGAGCTGTTTTTT
12	TRBJ2-7	once	TRBV6-6	NA	CASSSLPGEQYF	TGTGCCAGCAGTTCTCTCCCGGGCGAGCAGTACTTC
16	TRBJ2-5	NA	TRBV4-3	TRBD2	CASSQDLAGGRETQYF	TGCGCCAGCAGCCAAGATCTCGCGGGGGGCAGGGAGACCCAGTACTTC
15	TRBJ2-2	NA	TRBV28	NA	CASREGRENTGELFF	TGTGCCAGCAGAGAGGGCCGAGAGAATACCGGGGAGCTGTTTTTT
11	TRBJ1-1	NA	TRBV6-5	NA	CASRAGLIAFF	TGTGCCAGCAGGGCAGGGTTGATAGCTTTCTTT
12	TRBJ1-4	NA	TRBV4-3	NA	CASSQPNEKLFF	TGCGCCAGCAGCCAACCTAATGAAAAACTGTTTTTT
15	TRBJ2-7	NA	TRBV5-1	NA	CASSIGDPTTYEQYF	TGCGCCAGCAGCATAGGGGATCCCACTACTTACGAGCAGTACTTC